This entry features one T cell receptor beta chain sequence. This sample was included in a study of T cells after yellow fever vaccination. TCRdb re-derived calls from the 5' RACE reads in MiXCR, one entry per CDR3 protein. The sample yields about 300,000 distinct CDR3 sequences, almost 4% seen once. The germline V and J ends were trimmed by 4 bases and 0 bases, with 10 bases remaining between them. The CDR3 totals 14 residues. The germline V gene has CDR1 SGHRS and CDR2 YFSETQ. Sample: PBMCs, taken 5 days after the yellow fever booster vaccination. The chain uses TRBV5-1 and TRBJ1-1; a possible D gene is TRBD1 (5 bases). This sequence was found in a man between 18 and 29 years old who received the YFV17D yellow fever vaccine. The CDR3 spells CASSRQTMNTEAFF. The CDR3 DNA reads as TGCGCCAGCAGCCGACAGACAATGAACACTGAAGCTTTCTTT. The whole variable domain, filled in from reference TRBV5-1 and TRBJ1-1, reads KAGVTQTPRYLIKTRGQQVTLSCSPISGHRSVSWYQQTPGQGLQFLFEYFSETQRNKGNFPGRFSGRQFSNSRSEMNVSTLELGDSALYLCASSRQTMNTEAFFGQGTRLTVV.